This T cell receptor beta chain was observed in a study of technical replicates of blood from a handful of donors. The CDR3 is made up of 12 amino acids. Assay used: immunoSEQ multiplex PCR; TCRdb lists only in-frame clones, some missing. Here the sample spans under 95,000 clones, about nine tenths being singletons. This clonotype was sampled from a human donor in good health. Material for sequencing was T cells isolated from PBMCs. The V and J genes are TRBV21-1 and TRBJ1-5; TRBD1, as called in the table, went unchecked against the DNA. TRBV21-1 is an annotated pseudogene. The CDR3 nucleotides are TGTGCCAGCAGCGCACAGAATCAGCCCCAGCATTTT. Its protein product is CASSAQNQPQHF.